Shown below are 7 T cell receptor beta chains from a single sample sequenced in a study of Ad26.COV2.S vaccination and SARS-CoV-2 variants. Treatment given: over 15 received Ad26.COV2.S at low or high dose, single or two shots; 5 received placebo; per-sample allocation not given. Day 63 after the first vaccine or placebo injection was the time point for sampling. Data came from immunoSEQ multiplex PCR; TCRdb stores just in-frame clones and leaves some out. The sample carries about 350,000 clones, around 84% recorded once. This specimen consisted of peripheral blood, obtained in a trial of Ad26.COV2.S vaccine versus placebo. The receptors were gathered from a person aged 18 to 65 who received the Ad26.COV2.S COVID-19 vaccine or a placebo.

This clone occurred a few times. V usage is TRBV7-9 and J usage is TRBJ2-1, with 9 bases that match TRBD2. The CDR3 spans 15 residues. The germline CDR1 and CDR2 sequences are SEHNR and FQNEAQ (reference sequence). V was clipped by 4 bases and J by 9 bases; unmatched bases: 10. CDR3 loop: CASSWLAGDISEQFF. CDR3 coding DNA: TGTGCCAGCAGCTGGTTAGCGGGAGACATATCTGAGCAGTTCTTC. Full variable domain (rest looked up from reference TRBV7-9 and TRBJ2-1): DTGVSQNPRHKITKRGQNVTFRCDPISEHNRLYWYRQTLGQGPEFLTYFQNEAQLEKSRLLSDRFSAERPKGSFSTLEIQRTEQGDSAMYLCASSWLAGDISEQFFGPGTRLTVL.

V is TRBV5-4 and J is TRBJ1-1; no firm D call. Germline CDR1 reads SGHNT; CDR2 reads YYREEE (reference sequence). V was cut by 4 bases and J by 0 bases, with 7 bases left in between. This CDR3 is 13 amino acids long. The CDR3 region is CASSPQLNTEAFF. The CDR3 DNA is TGTGCCAGCAGCCCACAGCTGAACACTGAAGCTTTCTTT.

V is TRBV7-2 and J is TRBJ2-2, with a possible D match to TRBD2 (5 bases). CDR1 and CDR2 from the germline V gene are SGHTA and FQGNSA. This CDR3 comprises 16 residues. Trimming removed 1 base at V and 4 bases at J, with 13 bases between. The CDR3 nucleotides are TGTGCCAGCAGCTTAGGTGTTAGCGTTAGCACCGGGGAGCTGTTTTTT. Its translation: CASSLGVSVSTGELFF.

The rearrangement links TRBV11-3 to TRBJ2-2; possibly TRBD1 for D (6 bases). This CDR3 spans 15 amino acids. The germline V gene encodes CDR1 SGHNT and CDR2 YENEEA. Trimming left V 2 bases short and J 7 bases short, with 14 bases between. This CDR3 reads CASSLLGGAVGELFF. The CDR3 DNA follows: TGTGCCAGCAGCTTACTAGGGGGTGCGGTCGGGGAGCTGTTTTTT. Full variable domain (missing parts from reference TRBV11-3 and TRBJ2-2): EAGVVQSPRYKIIEKKQPVAFWCNPISGHNTLYWYLQNLGQGPELLIRYENEEAVDDSQLPKDRFSAERLKGVDSTLKIQPAELGDSAVYLCASSLLGGAVGELFFGEGSRLTVL.

About this clone: A much larger clone differs by one base, so this may be a read error. The sample has other DNA sequences that encode this CDR3 too. This chain connects TRBV15 to TRBJ2-6; no definite D call. Germline V lookup: CDR1 LNHNV, CDR2 YYDKDF (reference sequence). The V end was cut by 0 bases, the J end by 1 base, with 4 bases between. The CDR3 extends over 15 amino acids. CDR3 loop: CATSRDGSGANVLTF. The CDR3 DNA reads as TGTGCCACCAGCAGAGATGGGTCTGGGGCCAACGTCCTGACTTTC.

The chain joins TRBV7-2 to TRBJ2-7, with D possibly matching TRBD1 (5 bases). Germline-derived CDR1 and CDR2 are SGHTA and FQGNSA. Trimming pared 5 bases from V and 6 bases from J, leaving 17 bases between. This CDR3 contains 14 residues. CDR3 sequence (DNA): TGTGCCAGCAGCCCCCAGGGCCCCGTTCGCGAGCAGTACTTC. This sequence encodes CASSPQGPVREQYF.

The V and J genes are TRBV7-9 and TRBJ2-5, with 8 positions matching TRBD1. The CDR3 totals 12 residues. With V trimmed by 6 bases and J by 4 bases, 1 base remained unmatched. CDR1 and CDR2 (germline): SEHNR, FQNEAQ (reference sequence). The CDR3 protein is CASRQGGETQYF. In DNA, the CDR3 is TGTGCCAGCAGACAGGGGGGAGAGACCCAGTACTTC.